These T cell receptor beta chains were read from a single sample in a study of blood T cells in healthy people across ages. Using its own MiXCR run on the 5' RACE reads, TCRdb lists one record per CDR3 protein. This sample has over a million distinct CDR3 sequences, with 42% found just once. The sample was blood. Source of these receptors: a woman aged 18-35 years in good health. Both conserved end residues are part of each CDR3. D genes are given only for firm matches. A row's size may be missing; if present it is once, few, many or a size class.

>TRBJ2-1|.|few|TRBV2
TGTGCCAGCAGACCCTCGGTTAATGAGCAGTTCTTC
CASRPSVNEQFF
>TRBJ1-5|.|.|TRBV6-5
TGTGCCAGCAGTTACAGGTTCGGCCCTAATCAGCCCCAGCATTTT
CASSYRFGPNQPQHF
>TRBJ2-3|TRBD2|.|TRBV4-1
TGCACCAGCAGCCAACGACCCTTCCCGGCGGGGGACACAGATACGCAGTATTTT
CTSSQRPFPAGDTDTQYF
>TRBJ2-5|.|.|TRBV10-3
TGTGCCATCAGTGAGGGCAGGGGCGGAGGGACCCAGTACTTC
CAISEGRGGGTQYF
>TRBJ2-7|.|once|TRBV20-1
TGCAGCTCCCCCGTCCCAGGACGTAGCTCCTACAATGAGCAGTACTTC
CSSPVPGRSSYNEQYF
>TRBJ2-6|.|.|TRBV12-3/TRBV12-4
TGTGCCAGCAGTTTAGAGGTAACTGGGGCCAACGTCCTGACTTTC
CASSLEVTGANVLTF
>TRBJ2-7|TRBD2|.|TRBV20-1
TGCAGTGCTAGAGACCCGCGGGGGGGCTCCTACGAGCAGTACTTC
CSARDPRGGSYEQYF
>TRBJ1-2|TRBD1|.|TRBV4-2
TGTGCCAGCAACCAATTAGGGGGCTTGGATTTTAACTATGGCTACACCTTC
CASNQLGGLDFNYGYTF
>TRBJ2-5|TRBD1|.|TRBV12-5
TGTGCTAGTGGCAAGGACAGGGCAGAGACCCAGTACTTC
CASGKDRAETQYF
>TRBJ2-7|.|.|TRBV4-1
TGCGCCAGCAGCCCCCGGGACGGACCCTACGAGCAGTACTTC
CASSPRDGPYEQYF
>TRBJ2-5|.|many|TRBV4-1
TGCGCCAGCAGCCAAGATGCGGTTTTCCAAGAGACCCAGTACTTC
CASSQDAVFQETQYF
>TRBJ1-2|.|.|TRBV7-2
TGTGCCAGCAGCATACAGAGCATATATGGCTACACCTTC
CASSIQSIYGYTF
>TRBJ2-1|TRBD2|few|TRBV9
TGTGCCAGCAGCGTAGCTAGCGGGGGGGAGAATGAGCAGTTCTTC
CASSVASGGENEQFF
>TRBJ1-1|.|once|TRBV12-3/TRBV12-4
TGTGCCAGCAGTACACAGTTGAACACTGAAGCTTTCTTT
CASSTQLNTEAFF
>TRBJ1-1|.|.|TRBV6-5
TGTGCCAGCAGTGACTCGAAGAACACTGAAGCTTTCTTT
CASSDSKNTEAFF
>TRBJ1-2|.|.|TRBV2
TGTGCCAGCAGTGAAAGGGATAAGAACTATGGCTACACCTTC
CASSERDKNYGYTF
>TRBJ2-1|TRBD2|few|TRBV4-2
TGTGCCAGCAGCCAAGGACTAGCGGGGGGCGCGAATGAGCAGTTCTTC
CASSQGLAGGANEQFF
>TRBJ1-4|.|.|TRBV27
TGTGCCAGCAGTTTCATCGGGGGGCCTGGGGAAAAACTGTTTTTT
CASSFIGGPGEKLFF
>TRBJ1-4|TRBD1|few|TRBV14
TGTGCCAGCAGCCTCCCGAACAGGGGAAGAAATGAAAAACTGTTTTTT
CASSLPNRGRNEKLFF
>TRBJ1-1|.|once|TRBV9
TGTGCCAGTAGGGACGGAATGAACACTGAAGCTTTCTTT
CASRDGMNTEAFF
>TRBJ2-1|TRBD1|.|TRBV7-9
TGTGCCAGCAGCCACGGGACAGCCTATACAGGAGAGCAGTTCTTC
CASSHGTAYTGEQFF
>TRBJ2-2|TRBD2|.|TRBV6-1
TGTGCCAGCAGTATAAAACCGGGGACTAGCGGGAGCCCCGGGACCGGGGAGCTGTTTTTT
CASSIKPGTSGSPGTGELFF
>TRBJ1-4|.|.|TRBV10-3
TGTGCCATCAGTGATCTTCCCGGCCGCGAAAAACTGTTTTTT
CAISDLPGREKLFF
>TRBJ2-1|.|few|TRBV12-3/TRBV12-4
TGTGCCAGCAGGCCCTTAGGACTCGATACAAGCAATGAGCAGTTCTTC
CASRPLGLDTSNEQFF
>TRBJ2-1|TRBD2|.|TRBV29-1
TGCAGCGCCCGGGGACTATCGAGCTCCTACAATGAGCAGTTCTTC
CSARGLSSSYNEQFF
>TRBJ2-5|.|.|TRBV7-9
TGTGCCACCCCTATGGCACGGGAGACCCAGTACTTC
CATPMARETQYF
>TRBJ2-3|TRBD2|few|TRBV20-1
TGCAGTGCTGTAAAAAAGCGGGAGGGCCCCACAGATACGCAGTATTTT
CSAVKKREGPTDTQYF
>TRBJ2-3|TRBD2|.|TRBV28
TGTGCCAGCAGGCCCGGACTAGCGGGGGATAGCACAGATACGCAGTATTTT
CASRPGLAGDSTDTQYF
>TRBJ2-4|.|.|TRBV20-1
TGCAGTGCTCTCTCAGAAGCCAAAAACATTCAGTACTTC
CSALSEAKNIQYF
>TRBJ2-5|TRBD2|once|TRBV12-3/TRBV12-4
TGTGCCGGCAGACTCGGACTAGCGGGCCAGGGGGAGACCCAGTACTTC
CAGRLGLAGQGETQYF
>TRBJ2-2|TRBD1|.|TRBV12-3/TRBV12-4
TGTGCCAGCAGCTACCTACAGGGGGTGGGGGAGCTGTTTTTT
CASSYLQGVGELFF
>TRBJ2-1|TRBD2|few|TRBV20-1
TGCAGTGCTGATCGGACTAGCGGGGTAAATGAGCAGTTCTTC
CSADRTSGVNEQFF
>TRBJ2-5|.|few|TRBV20-1
TGCAGTGCTAGGTGGCAGAACCCTGGGGAGACCCAGTACTTC
CSARWQNPGETQYF
>TRBJ1-5|.|.|TRBV28
TGTGCCAGCAGTACGGGGGGACAATTCAATCAGCCCCAGCATTTT
CASSTGGQFNQPQHF
>TRBJ1-4|TRBD1|.|TRBV6-5
TGTGCCACCGGCGGGACAGGGTTTGAAGAACTGTTTTTT
CATGGTGFEELFF
>TRBJ1-1|.|.|TRBV24-1
TGTGCCACCAGTGATTCGAGGGCAAGGGGGGATTACGCTGAAGCTTTCTTT
CATSDSRARGDYAEAFF
>TRBJ2-1|.|.|TRBV13
TGTGCCAGCAGCTTAATTGTGGATGAGCAGTTCTTC
CASSLIVDEQFF
>TRBJ2-1|.|.|TRBV21-1
TGTGCCAGCATGCGGCTAGCGGGAGTAGGCACCTACAATGAGCAGTTCTTC
CASMRLAGVGTYNEQFF
>TRBJ2-7|.|.|TRBV2
TGTGCCACCACAGGAGGGGTGAGCTCCTACGAGCAGTACTTC
CATTGGVSSYEQYF
>TRBJ2-5|.|.|TRBV6-6
TGTGCCAGCAGTTACCCCGAACAGGGCCAATGGGAGACCCAGTACTTC
CASSYPEQGQWETQYF
>TRBJ1-2|TRBD1|.|TRBV20-1
TGCAGTGCTAGTGTCTATGGGACAGGGTCTAACTATGGCTACACCTTC
CSASVYGTGSNYGYTF
>TRBJ2-3|.|few|TRBV20-1
TGCAGTGCCGACAGCCTCACAGATACGCAGTATTTT
CSADSLTDTQYF
>TRBJ1-6|TRBD1|.|TRBV27
TGTGCCAGCAGTTTTTTAGGGGGCGGATCACCCCTCCACTTT
CASSFLGGGSPLHF
>TRBJ2-4|.|few|TRBV19
TGTGCCAGTAGTATACCCACCGGGACGCAATTCGGCCAAAACATTCAGTACTTC
CASSIPTGTQFGQNIQYF
>TRBJ2-5|TRBD1|few|TRBV2
TGTGCCAGCAGGGATCTGACAGGGTCCGAGTACTTC
CASRDLTGSEYF
>TRBJ1-1|TRBD1|.|TRBV20-1
TGCAGTGCCAGCCGCCTTAGGGACAGAAAAAACACTGAAGCTTTCTTT
CSASRLRDRKNTEAFF
>TRBJ1-5|.|.|TRBV7-9
TGTACCAGCAGCCCCCGGCCAGTTACGGGGGGCAATCAGCCCCAGCATTTT
CTSSPRPVTGGNQPQHF
>TRBJ2-2|.|few|TRBV3-1
TGTGCCAGCAGCCAACTCTGGTCCATAGAGACCGGGGAGCTGTTTTTT
CASSQLWSIETGELFF
>TRBJ1-2|.|.|TRBV20-1
TGCAGTGTGAGGAACTATGGCTACACCTTC
CSVRNYGYTF
>TRBJ2-5|TRBD1|.|TRBV2
TGTGCCAGCAGTCTCACAGGGGACCAGGGGACCCAGTACTTC
CASSLTGDQGTQYF
>TRBJ2-1|.|few|TRBV25-1
TGTGCCAGCAGTGAAGGTCTTACAAACCTCAATGAGCAGTTCTTC
CASSEGLTNLNEQFF
>TRBJ1-5|.|.|TRBV4-1
TGCGCCAGCAGCCAAGATTGGGGGCCTCGGGCTCAGCCCCAGCATTTT
CASSQDWGPRAQPQHF
>TRBJ2-5|.|.|TRBV25-1
TGTGCCAGCAGTGGGCCGGGCTCGGCGACCCAGTACTTC
CASSGPGSATQYF
>TRBJ2-1|.|few|TRBV5-1
TGCGCCAGCAGCTTTGAGGGATTGAGGGAGCAGTTCTTC
CASSFEGLREQFF
>TRBJ2-6|.|.|TRBV7-2
TGTGCCAGCAGCTTAGTGTTGACCTCTGGGGCCAACGTCCTGACTTTC
CASSLVLTSGANVLTF
>TRBJ1-3|.|.|TRBV20-1
TGCAGTGCTGCGGTCCCCGGCACTGGAAACACCATATATTTT
CSAAVPGTGNTIYF
>TRBJ2-1|.|.|TRBV20-1
TGCATTGTCGAATCCTACAATGAGCAGTTCTTC
CIVESYNEQFF
>TRBJ1-3|.|few|TRBV12-3/TRBV12-4
TGTGCCAGCAGTTTAGACCAGCCGAGCTCTGGAAACACCATATATTTT
CASSLDQPSSGNTIYF
>TRBJ2-2|.|.|TRBV11-2
TGTGCCAGCAGCAGGACAGTCACCGGGGAGCTGTTTTTT
CASSRTVTGELFF
>TRBJ2-1|.|.|TRBV20-1
TGCAGTGCTAGACGGTCAGGGCTCTACAATGAGCAGTCCTTC
CSARRSGLYNEQSF